The T cell receptor beta chain under discussion was sequenced for a study of CD8+ T cells in alopecia areata. Looking at the study overall: At a dose of 5 to 10 mg twice daily, oral tofacitinib was given to treated patients.

Worth noting for this clone: Antigen specificity is unknown.

Study results and caveats: An increase in clonality over normal scalp was evident in lesional scalp, especially alopecia totalis/universalis.

Sequencing relied on a cDNA template that was reverse transcribed from extracted RNA. The data were produced by immunoSEQ multiplex PCR, yet TCRdb's version contains in-frame clones alone and is incomplete. Here the sample spans about 190,000 clones, 59% being singletons. In germline, CDR1 is SNHLY, CDR2 FYNNEI. The CDR3 consists of 11 residues. V was shortened by 8 bases and J by 8 bases, with 10 bases between the two germline ends. It was from alopecia areata patients that lesional scalp punch biopsies and peripheral blood were collected. PBMCs yielded sorted CD4+ and CD8+ T cells. The chain uses TRBV2 and TRBJ2-4, with TRBD2 as a possible D gene (6 bases). The TCR was taken from a human donor with alopecia areata. Sequences were derived from CD4+ T cells sorted from blood, sampled at week 0. The CDR3 nucleotides are TGTGCCAGCGGCAGGGAGGACATTCAGTACTTC. Protein: CASGREDIQYF.